Described below is a single T cell receptor beta chain sequence and its context. After removal of 4 bases from V and 7 bases from J, the junction contained 5 bases not matched to a gene. Germline values: CDR1 SGHDT, CDR2 YYEEEE. This CDR3 contains 13 residues. Produced via immunoSEQ multiplex PCR; TCRdb's table is partial and in-frame only. The data hold fewer than 300,000 clones, with roughly 90% observed a single time. The data are from a study of blood T cell repertoires in COVID-19. Study background: COVID-19 samples from acute and convalescent phases originated in the United States, Italy and Spain. In each case, the material was cDNA or gDNA derived from T cells, B-cell-depleted T cells, or PBMCs.

The study assigned cohorts using participant-reported clinical history. Donors in Cohort 3 counted as recovered after two negative PCRs, clearance, or symptom resolution. This sequence joins TRBV5-6 and TRBJ2-7, with 10 bases lining up with TRBD1. This TCR derives from a woman aged 30 to 39 who had recovered from COVID-19. Sequenced: PBMCs or T cells enriched from blood (not recorded which). The CDR3 here is CASSDRGREEQYF. DNA of the CDR3: TGTGCCAGCAGCGACAGGGGGCGGGAGGAGCAGTACTTC.